Presented here are 24 T cell receptor beta chains from one specimen sequenced in a study of monozygotic twins with inflammatory bowel disease. TCRdb reworked the 5' RACE reads into one entry per CDR3 protein, no DNA. The listing records 400,000 or so distinct CDR3 sequences. Material: blood. Source of these receptors: a human donor with ulcerative colitis or Crohn's disease, or a healthy co-twin of an affected twin (not recorded which).

This chain joins TRBV7-2 and TRBJ2-1; TCRdb proposes TRBD2, but this gene call is untestable without DNA. The CDR3 spans 15 residues. The V gene's germline CDR1 is SGHTA and CDR2 FQGNSA. The CDR3 sequence: CASSSQPFSRNEQFF.

The chain has TRBV20-1 and TRBJ2-3; without DNA, the TCRdb call of TRBD2 cannot be checked. Germline loops: CDR1 DFQATT, CDR2 SNEGSKA (reference sequence). The CDR3 sequence is 18 residues long. The CDR3 spells CSARGQGTSGPAGDTQYF.

The genes are TRBV28 and TRBJ2-5; TCRdb reports TRBD1, a call that lacks DNA to check it against. Germline V gives CDR1 MDHEN, CDR2 SYDVKM. The CDR3 is made up of 14 amino acids. The CDR3 sequence: CASIPAGHGETQYF.

CDR3 region: CAISGARDRGRAGELFF. The chain employs TRBV10-3 and TRBJ2-2; TCRdb calls TRBD1, which cannot be checked without DNA. Per germline, CDR1 ENHRY and CDR2 SYGVKD. The CDR3 is 17 residues long.

This chain links TRBV18 with TRBJ2-3. Germline-derived CDR1 and CDR2 are KGHSH and LQKENI. This CDR3 comprises 12 residues. CDR3 sequence: CASSPGTDTQYF. The variable domain in full, completed from reference TRBV18 and TRBJ2-3, reads NAGVMQNPRHLVRRRGQEARLRCSPMKGHSHVYWYRQLPEEGLKFMVYLQKENIIDESGMPKERFSAEFPKEGPSILRIQQVVRGDSAAYFCASSPGTDTQYFGPGTRLTVL.

The chain couples TRBV20-1 to TRBJ2-5; TCRdb's D call, TRBD1, is unchecked because there is no DNA. The CDR3 totals 12 residues. Looked up from germline, CDR1 is DFQATT and CDR2 is SNEGSKA (reference sequence). The CDR3: CSADSAQETQYF.

J is TRBJ2-2 and V is TRBV9; TCRdb reports TRBD1, a call that lacks DNA to check it against. Germline assignment: CDR1 SGDLS and CDR2 YYNGEE. The CDR3 sequence is 16 residues long. CDR3 sequence reads: CASSVETGRGTGELFF.

The rearrangement uses TRBV12-3 or TRBV12-4 and TRBJ1-1; TCRdb indicates TRBD1, and absent DNA this call remains unverified. The CDR3 is 13 residues long. CDR3 sequence: CASIAGVGAEAFF.

The rearrangement joins TRBV14 to TRBJ2-1; the D gene TCRdb calls, TRBD2, cannot be checked with no DNA. CDR3 length: 16 amino acids. The germline CDR1 and CDR2 sequences are SGHDN and FVKESK. Here the CDR3 reads CASSQDPGGFNNEQFF.

This rearrangement joins TRBV5-1 to TRBJ2-3; without DNA, the TCRdb call of TRBD2 cannot be checked. Germline values: CDR1 SGHRS, CDR2 YFSETQ. This CDR3 spans 19 amino acids. CDR3 sequence: CASSLAVGGGAGSTDTQYF. Variable domain in full (rest from reference TRBV5-1 and TRBJ2-3): KAGVTQTPRYLIKTRGQQVTLSCSPISGHRSVSWYQQTPGQGLQFLFEYFSETQRNKGNFPGRFSGRQFSNSRSEMNVSTLELGDSALYLCASSLAVGGGAGSTDTQYFGPGTRLTVL.

The chain is built from TRBV20-1 and TRBJ1-1; with no DNA, the TCRdb D assignment of TRBD1 cannot be verified. The germline gives CDR1 DFQATT, CDR2 SNEGSKA (reference sequence). The CDR3 length is 14 residues. CDR3 protein: CSATTGGKNTEAFF.

The V and J genes are TRBV4-2 and TRBJ2-2. CDR1 and CDR2 from the germline V gene are LGHNA and YNFKEQ. The CDR3 consists of 13 residues. CDR3 amino acids: CASSQLYTGELFF.

CDR3: CASSSGGTSGGVSSYNEQFF. This chain links TRBV7-3 with TRBJ2-1; the TRBD2 assignment by TCRdb is unverifiable without DNA. The CDR3 is 20 residues long. Germline CDR1 reads SGHTA; CDR2 reads FQGTGA.

The rearrangement links TRBV15 to TRBJ1-4; TCRdb returns TRBD1, unconfirmable since there is no DNA. The CDR3 is made up of 15 amino acids. Germline V gene data show CDR1 as LNHNV and CDR2 as YYDKDF (reference sequence). The CDR3 region is CATSESGQDREKLFF.

The J gene is TRBJ2-1, the V gene TRBV5-1; TCRdb picks TRBD1, but there is no DNA to check that call. This CDR3 is built from 14 residues. CDR1 and CDR2 (germline): SGHRS, YFSETQ. CDR3 protein: CASSLGQKYNEQFF.

The rearrangement links TRBV4-2 to TRBJ1-2; TCRdb returns TRBD1, unconfirmable since there is no DNA. The CDR3 has 13 amino acids. The germline CDR1 and CDR2 sequences are LGHNA and YNFKEQ. CDR3 protein: CASSPQGFSGYTF.

The rearrangement links TRBV15 to TRBJ2-7; no DNA is available, so the TRBD1 call from TCRdb remains unchecked. Looked up from germline, CDR1 is LNHNV and CDR2 is YYDKDF (reference sequence). The CDR3 is 15 amino acids. The CDR3 loop reads CATSRDSQGEGEQYF.

The CDR3 spells CASSLVPDRMNTEAFF. This chain links TRBV5-1 with TRBJ1-1; TCRdb picks TRBD1, but there is no DNA to check that call. The germline gives CDR1 SGHRS, CDR2 YFSETQ. This CDR3 is 16 amino acids long.

Here the CDR3 reads CASRPTTGGKTFF. The chain joins TRBV11-3 to TRBJ1-1; TCRdb names TRBD1, which stays unverified in the absence of DNA. This CDR3 is built from 13 residues. CDR1 is SGHNT, CDR2 YENEEA, per germline.

The V gene is TRBV5-1, the J gene TRBJ1-6; TCRdb outputs TRBD1, but without DNA this stays unchecked. The germline V gene encodes CDR1 SGHRS and CDR2 YFSETQ. CDR3 length: 15 residues. The CDR3 spells CASSLVQGVNSPLHF.

V usage is TRBV18 and J usage is TRBJ1-4; TCRdb returns TRBD1, unconfirmable since there is no DNA. Germline CDR1 is KGHSH and CDR2 is LQKENI. This CDR3 has 13 residues. This CDR3 is CASSGQFNEKLFF.

The V call is TRBV5-6, the J call TRBJ2-1; the D call of TRBD1 rests on TCRdb alone, since no DNA is present to check it. This CDR3 comprises 15 residues. Germline-derived CDR1 and CDR2 are SGHDT and YYEEEE. The CDR3 here is CASSPWDRVINEQFF.

The V and J genes are TRBV11-3 and TRBJ2-3; TCRdb's D call of TRBD1 is untestable without DNA. The length of the CDR3 is 15 residues. The germline V gene has CDR1 SGHNT and CDR2 YENEEA. CDR3 sequence: CASSTRQGGTDTQYF.

The CDR3 sequence is CASSKRYWALGEMNNEQFF. The chain carries TRBV19 and TRBJ2-1; the TCRdb D gene call, TRBD1, has no DNA to confirm it. The germline V gene encodes CDR1 LNHDA and CDR2 SQIVND (reference sequence). The CDR3 is 19 residues long.